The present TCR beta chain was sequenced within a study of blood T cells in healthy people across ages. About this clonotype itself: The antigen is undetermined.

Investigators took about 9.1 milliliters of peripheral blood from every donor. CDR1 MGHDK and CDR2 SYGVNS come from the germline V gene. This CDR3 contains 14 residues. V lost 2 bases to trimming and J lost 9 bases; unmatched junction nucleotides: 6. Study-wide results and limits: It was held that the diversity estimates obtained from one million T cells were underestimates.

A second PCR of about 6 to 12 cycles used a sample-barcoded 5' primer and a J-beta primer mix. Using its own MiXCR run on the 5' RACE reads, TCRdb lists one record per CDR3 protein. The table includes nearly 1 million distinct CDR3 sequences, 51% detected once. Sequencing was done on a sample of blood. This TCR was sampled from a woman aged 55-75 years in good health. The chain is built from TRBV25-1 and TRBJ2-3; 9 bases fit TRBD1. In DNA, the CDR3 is TGTGCCAGCAGTGAAATAGGGACAGGGCTCACGCAGTATTTT. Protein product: CASSEIGTGLTQYF.